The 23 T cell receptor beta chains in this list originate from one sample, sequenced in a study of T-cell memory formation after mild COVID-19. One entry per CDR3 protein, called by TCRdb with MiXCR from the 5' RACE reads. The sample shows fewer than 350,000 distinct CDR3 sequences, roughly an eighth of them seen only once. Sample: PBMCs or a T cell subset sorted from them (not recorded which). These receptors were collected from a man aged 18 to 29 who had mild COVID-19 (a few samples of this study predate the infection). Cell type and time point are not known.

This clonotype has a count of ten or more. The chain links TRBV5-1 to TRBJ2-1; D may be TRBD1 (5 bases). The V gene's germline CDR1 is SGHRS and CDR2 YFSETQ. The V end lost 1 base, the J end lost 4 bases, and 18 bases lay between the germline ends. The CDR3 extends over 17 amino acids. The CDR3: CASSLRNRPTWYNEQFF. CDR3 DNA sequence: TGCGCCAGCAGCTTGAGAAACAGGCCAACATGGTACAATGAGCAGTTCTTC.

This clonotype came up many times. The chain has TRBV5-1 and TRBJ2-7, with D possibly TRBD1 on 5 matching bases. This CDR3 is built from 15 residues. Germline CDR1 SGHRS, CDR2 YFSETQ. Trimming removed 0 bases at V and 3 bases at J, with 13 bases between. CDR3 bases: TGCGCCAGCAGCTTGGGGGCAGGGATAAACTACGAGCAGTACTTC. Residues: CASSLGAGINYEQYF.

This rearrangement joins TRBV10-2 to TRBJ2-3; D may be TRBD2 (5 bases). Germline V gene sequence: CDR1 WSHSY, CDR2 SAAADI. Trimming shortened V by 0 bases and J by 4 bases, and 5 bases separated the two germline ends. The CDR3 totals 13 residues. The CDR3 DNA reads TGCGCCAGCAGTGAGTCGAGGGCAGATACGCAGTATTTT. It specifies CASSESRADTQYF.

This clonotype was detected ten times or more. CDR3 coding DNA: TGTGCCAGCAGCCTCGCTAGCGGAGGGGATACGCAGTATTTT. Protein product: CASSLASGGDTQYF. The rearrangement uses TRBV7-3 and TRBJ2-3; the match to TRBD2 covers 7 bases. Trimming took 5 bases from V and 6 from J; bases not matched to a gene: 8. Germline assignment: CDR1 SGHTA and CDR2 FQGTGA. This CDR3 contains 14 residues.

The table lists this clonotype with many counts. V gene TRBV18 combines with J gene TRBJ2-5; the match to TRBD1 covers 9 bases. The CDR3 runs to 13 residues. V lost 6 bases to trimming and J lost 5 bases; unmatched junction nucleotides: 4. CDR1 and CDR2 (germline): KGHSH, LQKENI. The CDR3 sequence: CASSRGQGETQYF. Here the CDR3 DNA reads TGTGCCAGCTCCAGAGGACAGGGGGAGACCCAGTACTTC.

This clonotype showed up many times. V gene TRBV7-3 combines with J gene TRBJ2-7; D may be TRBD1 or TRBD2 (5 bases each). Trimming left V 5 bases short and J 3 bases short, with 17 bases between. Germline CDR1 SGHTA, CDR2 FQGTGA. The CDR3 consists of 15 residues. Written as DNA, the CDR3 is TGTGCCAGCAGCACTAGGGCAGGGACGGGCTACGAGCAGTACTTC. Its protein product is CASSTRAGTGYEQYF.

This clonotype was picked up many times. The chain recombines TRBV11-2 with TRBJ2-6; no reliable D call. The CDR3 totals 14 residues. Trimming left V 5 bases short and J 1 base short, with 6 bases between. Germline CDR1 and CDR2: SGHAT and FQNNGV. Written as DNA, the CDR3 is TGTGCCAGCAGCCGGCCTTCTGGGGCCAACGTCCTGACTTTC. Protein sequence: CASSRPSGANVLTF.

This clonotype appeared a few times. The CDR3 sequence is CASSQIRGSSYNEQFF. The CDR3 coding sequence is TGTGCCAGCAGCCAGATAAGGGGGAGCTCCTACAATGAGCAGTTCTTC. The chain links TRBV14 to TRBJ2-1, with a possible D match to TRBD1 (6 bases). Trimming removed 3 bases from V and 0 bases from J, with 12 bases in between. Looked up from germline, CDR1 is SGHDN and CDR2 is FVKESK. CDR3 length: 16 amino acids. Filled out from reference TRBV14 and TRBJ2-1, the complete variable domain reads EAGVTQFPSHSVIEKGQTVTLRCDPISGHDNLYWYRRVMGKEIKFLLHFVKESKQDESGMPNNRFLAERTGGTYSTLKVQPAELEDSGVYFCASSQIRGSSYNEQFFGPGTRLTVL.

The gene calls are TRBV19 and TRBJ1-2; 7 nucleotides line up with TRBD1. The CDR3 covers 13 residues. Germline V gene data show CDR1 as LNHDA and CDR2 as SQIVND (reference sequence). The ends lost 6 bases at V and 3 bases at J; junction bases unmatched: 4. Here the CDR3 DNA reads TGTGCCAGTAGCACACAGGGGTACTATGGCTACACCTTC. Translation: CASSTQGYYGYTF.

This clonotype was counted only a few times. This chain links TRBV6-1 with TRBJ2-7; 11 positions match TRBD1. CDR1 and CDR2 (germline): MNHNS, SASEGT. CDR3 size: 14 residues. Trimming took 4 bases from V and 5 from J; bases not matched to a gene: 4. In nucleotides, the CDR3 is TGTGCCAGCAGTGCCGGGACAGGGGGGAACGAGCAGTACGTC. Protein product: CASSAGTGGNEQYV.

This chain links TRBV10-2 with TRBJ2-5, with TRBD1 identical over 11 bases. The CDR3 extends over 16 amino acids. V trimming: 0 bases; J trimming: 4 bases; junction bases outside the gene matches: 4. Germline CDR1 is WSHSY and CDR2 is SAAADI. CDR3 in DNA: TGCGCCAGCAGTGAGTCGAAGGGACAGGGGGGAGAGACCCAGTACTTC. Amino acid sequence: CASSESKGQGGETQYF.

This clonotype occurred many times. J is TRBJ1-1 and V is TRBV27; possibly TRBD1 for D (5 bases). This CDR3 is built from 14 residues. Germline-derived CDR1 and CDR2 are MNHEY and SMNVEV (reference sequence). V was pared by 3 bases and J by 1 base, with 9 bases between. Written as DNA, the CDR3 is TGTGCCAGCAGTTTCGGGGCAGGGAACACTGAAGCTTTCTTT. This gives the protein CASSFGAGNTEAFF.

CDR3 residues: CSATPSGTGVRKLFF. In DNA, the CDR3 is TGCAGTGCTACACCCTCCGGGACAGGGGTCCGGAAACTGTTTTTT. The genes are TRBV20-1 and TRBJ1-4; 10 bases fit TRBD1. The germline V gene encodes CDR1 DFQATT and CDR2 SNEGSKA (reference sequence). The ends lost 4 bases at V and 11 bases at J; junction bases unmatched: 13. This CDR3 has 15 amino acids.

CDR3 loop: CASSPRDRGNTEAFF. In DNA form, the CDR3 reads TGTGCCAGCAGCCCTCGGGACAGGGGAAACACTGAAGCTTTCTTT. This chain connects TRBV4-2 to TRBJ1-1, with TRBD1 identical over 10 bases. This CDR3 contains 15 residues. V shed 4 bases, J shed 2 bases, and the junction held 4 bases outside the gene matches. In germline, CDR1 is LGHNA, CDR2 YNFKEQ.

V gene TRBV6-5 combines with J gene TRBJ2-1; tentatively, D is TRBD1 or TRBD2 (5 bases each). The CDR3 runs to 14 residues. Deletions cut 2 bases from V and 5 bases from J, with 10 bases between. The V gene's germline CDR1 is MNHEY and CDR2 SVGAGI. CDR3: CASSYLSGHNEQFF. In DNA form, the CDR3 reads TGTGCCAGCAGTTACCTTTCGGGGCACAATGAGCAGTTCTTC.

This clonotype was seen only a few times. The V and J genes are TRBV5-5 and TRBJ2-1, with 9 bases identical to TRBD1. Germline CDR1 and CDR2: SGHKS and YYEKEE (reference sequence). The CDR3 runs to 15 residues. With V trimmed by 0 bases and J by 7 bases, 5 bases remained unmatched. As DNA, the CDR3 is TGTGCCAGCAGCTTGGGTGTGACAGGGGGAAATGAGCAGTTCTTC. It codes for CASSLGVTGGNEQFF.

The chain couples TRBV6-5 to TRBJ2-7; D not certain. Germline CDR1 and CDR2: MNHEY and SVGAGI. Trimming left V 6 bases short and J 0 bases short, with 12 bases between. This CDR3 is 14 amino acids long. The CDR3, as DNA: TGTGCCAGCAGCCCCCATCGCACCTCCTACGAGCAGTACGTC. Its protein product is CASSPHRTSYEQYV.

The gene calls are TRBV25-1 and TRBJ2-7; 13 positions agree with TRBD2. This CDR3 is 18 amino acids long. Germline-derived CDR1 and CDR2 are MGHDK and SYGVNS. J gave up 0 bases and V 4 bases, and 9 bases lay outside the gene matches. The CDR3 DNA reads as TGTGCCAGCAGTGCCCTCGGACTAGCGGGGGCCTTCTCCTACGAGCAGTACTTC. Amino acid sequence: CASSALGLAGAFSYEQYF.

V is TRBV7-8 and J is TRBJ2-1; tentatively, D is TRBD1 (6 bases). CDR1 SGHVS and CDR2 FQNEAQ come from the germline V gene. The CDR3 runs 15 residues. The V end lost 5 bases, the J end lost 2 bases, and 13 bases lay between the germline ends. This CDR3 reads CASSAHRATYNEQFF. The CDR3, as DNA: TGTGCCAGCAGCGCCCACAGGGCGACCTACAATGAGCAGTTCTTC. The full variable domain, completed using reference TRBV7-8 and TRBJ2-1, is GAGVSQSPRYKVAKRGQDVALRCDPISGHVSLFWYQQALGQGPEFLTYFQNEAQLDKSGLPSDRFFAERPEGSVSTLKIQRTQQEDSAVYLCASSAHRATYNEQFFGPGTRLTVL.

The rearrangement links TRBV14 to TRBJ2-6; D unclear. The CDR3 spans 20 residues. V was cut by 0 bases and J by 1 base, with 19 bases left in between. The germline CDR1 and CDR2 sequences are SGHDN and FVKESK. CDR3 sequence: CASSQDRGFPFVSGANVLTF. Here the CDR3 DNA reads TGTGCCAGCAGCCAAGATCGTGGCTTTCCCTTTGTGTCTGGGGCCAACGTCCTGACTTTC.

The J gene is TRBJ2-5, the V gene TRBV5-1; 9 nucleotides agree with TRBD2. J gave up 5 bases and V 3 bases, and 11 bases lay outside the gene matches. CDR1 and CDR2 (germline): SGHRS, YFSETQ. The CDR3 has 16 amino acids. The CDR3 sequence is CASSSTPRGGRETQYF. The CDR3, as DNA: TGCGCCAGCAGCTCGACGCCGCGGGGGGGCCGTGAGACCCAGTACTTC.

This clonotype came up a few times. In DNA form, the CDR3 reads TGTGCCAGCAGCTTGGTCCCCCTGGGGGGTCAGCCCCAGCATTTT. Protein: CASSLVPLGGQPQHF. The J gene is TRBJ1-5, the V gene TRBV5-5, with D possibly matching TRBD1 (5 bases). The CDR3 is 15 residues long. The V and J ends lost 0 bases and 6 bases respectively, with 13 bases between them. CDR1 and CDR2 from the germline V gene are SGHKS and YYEKEE (reference sequence).

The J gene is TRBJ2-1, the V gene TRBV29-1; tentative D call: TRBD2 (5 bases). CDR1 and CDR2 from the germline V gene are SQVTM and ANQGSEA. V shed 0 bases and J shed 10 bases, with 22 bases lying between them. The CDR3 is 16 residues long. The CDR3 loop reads CSVEDRSSPSPREQFF. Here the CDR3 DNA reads TGCAGCGTTGAAGATCGATCCAGTCCTAGCCCCCGGGAGCAGTTCTTC.